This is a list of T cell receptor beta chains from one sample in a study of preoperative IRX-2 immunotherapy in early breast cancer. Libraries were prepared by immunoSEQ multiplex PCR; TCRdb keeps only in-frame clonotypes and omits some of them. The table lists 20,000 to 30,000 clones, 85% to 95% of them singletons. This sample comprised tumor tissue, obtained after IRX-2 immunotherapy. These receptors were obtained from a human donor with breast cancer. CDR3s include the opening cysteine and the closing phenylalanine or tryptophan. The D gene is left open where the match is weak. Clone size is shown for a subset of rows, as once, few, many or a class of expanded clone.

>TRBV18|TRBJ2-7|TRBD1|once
CASSVGQGSSYEQYF
TGTGCCAGCTCCGTTGGACAGGGGAGCTCCTACGAGCAGTACTTC
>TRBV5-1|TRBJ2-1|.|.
CASSFRAVYNEQFF
TGCGCCAGCAGCTTTCGGGCGGTCTACAATGAGCAGTTCTTC
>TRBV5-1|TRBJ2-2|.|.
CASSLAVQTGWPGELFF
TGCGCCAGCAGCTTGGCCGTTCAAACAGGGTGGCCCGGGGAGCTGTTTTTT
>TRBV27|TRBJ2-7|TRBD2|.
CASSLEGVGTSSYEQYF
TGTGCCAGCAGTTTAGAGGGGGTCGGGACTAGCTCCTACGAGCAGTACTTC
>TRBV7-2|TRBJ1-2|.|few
CASSLDSYGYTF
TGTGCCAGCAGCTTAGACAGCTATGGCTACACCTTC
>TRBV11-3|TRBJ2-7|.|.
CASSLDSGPLYEQYF
TGTGCCAGCAGCTTAGATTCCGGCCCCCTTTACGAGCAGTACTTC
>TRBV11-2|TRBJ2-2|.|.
CASSSIRWERGTGELFF
TGTGCCAGCAGCTCCATCAGGTGGGAGAGAGGCACCGGGGAGCTGTTTTTT
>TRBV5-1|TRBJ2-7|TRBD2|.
CASSLAEEGLGLAEEQYF
TGCGCCAGCAGCTTGGCCGAGGAGGGTTTGGGACTAGCGGAAGAGCAGTACTTC
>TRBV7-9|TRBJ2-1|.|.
CASSFSLGNEQFF
TGTGCCAGCAGCTTCTCATTGGGGAATGAGCAGTTCTTC
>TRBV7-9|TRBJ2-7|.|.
CAIPGTHEQYF
TGTGCCATACCGGGGACCCACGAGCAGTACTTC
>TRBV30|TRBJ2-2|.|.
CAWGGTANTGELFF
TGTGCCTGGGGGGGGACGGCGAACACCGGGGAGCTGTTTTTT
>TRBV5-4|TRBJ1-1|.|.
CASSRNPGQGGTEAFF
TGTGCCAGCAGCCGCAACCCGGGGCAGGGAGGGACTGAAGCTTTCTTT
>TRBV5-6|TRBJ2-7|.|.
CASSHNYEQYF
TGTGCCAGCAGCCATAACTACGAGCAGTACTTC
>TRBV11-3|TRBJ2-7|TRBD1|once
CASSPAGGTGDYEQYF
TGTGCCAGCAGCCCGGCGGGCGGGACAGGGGACTACGAGCAGTACTTC
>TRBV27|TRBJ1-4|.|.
CASSESGVRTNEKLFF
TGTGCCAGCAGCGAATCAGGGGTTAGGACTAATGAAAAACTGTTTTTT
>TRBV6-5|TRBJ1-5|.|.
CASRVGGSNQPQHF
TGTGCCAGCAGGGTCGGAGGGAGCAATCAGCCCCAGCATTTT
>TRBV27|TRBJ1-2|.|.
CASSLRMGYHSDYGYTF
TGTGCCAGCAGCTTACGTATGGGCTACCACAGCGACTATGGCTACACCTTC
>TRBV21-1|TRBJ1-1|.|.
CASGPGGGRGEAFF
TGTGCCAGCGGACCAGGGGGCGGGAGAGGTGAAGCTTTCTTT
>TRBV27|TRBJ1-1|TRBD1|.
CASSFIDRGNEAFF
TGTGCCAGCAGTTTCATAGACAGGGGGAATGAAGCTTTCTTT
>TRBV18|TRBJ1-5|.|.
CASSPTVLSNQPQHF
TGTGCCAGCTCACCGACAGTCCTTAGCAATCAGCCCCAGCATTTT
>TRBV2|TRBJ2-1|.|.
CASSLQFF
TGTGCCAGCAGCCTGCAGTTCTTC
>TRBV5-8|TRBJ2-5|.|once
CASSLGFGSQETQYF
TGTGCCAGCAGCTTGGGCTTCGGGTCCCAAGAGACCCAGTACTTC
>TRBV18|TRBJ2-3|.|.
CASSLLGASTDTQYF
TGTGCCAGCTCCCTCCTGGGGGCGTCCACAGATACGCAGTATTTT
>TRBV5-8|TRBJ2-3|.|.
CASSLVGGGRTDTQYF
TGTGCCAGCAGCTTGGTCGGCGGTGGTCGCACAGATACGCAGTATTTT
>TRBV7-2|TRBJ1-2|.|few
CASSPNPGPQLYGYTF
TGTGCCAGCAGCCCAAATCCGGGACCTCAGCTATATGGCTACACCTTC
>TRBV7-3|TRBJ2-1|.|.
CASSLGNEQFF
TGTGCCAGCAGTTTAGGCAATGAGCAGTTCTTC
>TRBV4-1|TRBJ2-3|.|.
CASSLKQDTQYF
TGCGCCAGCAGCCTCAAGCAGGATACGCAGTATTTT
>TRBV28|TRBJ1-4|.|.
CASSAGRRRREKLFF
TGTGCCAGCAGTGCCGGACGCCGGCGACGAGAAAAACTGTTTTTT
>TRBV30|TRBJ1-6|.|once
CAWSMGVNSPLHF
TGTGCCTGGAGTATGGGGGTTAATTCACCCCTCCACTTT
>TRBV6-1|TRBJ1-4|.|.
CASSVTGATNEKLFF
TGTGCCAGCAGTGTTACAGGTGCAACTAATGAAAAACTGTTTTTT
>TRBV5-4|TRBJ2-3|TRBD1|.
CATGREQGRALSYTDTQYF
TGTGCCACCGGACGAGAACAGGGGCGGGCCCTCTCTTACACAGATACGCAGTATTTT
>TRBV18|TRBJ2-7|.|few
CASSRAGNEQYF
TGTGCCAGCTCACGTGCGGGAAACGAGCAGTACTTC
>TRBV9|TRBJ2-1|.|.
CASSVGMGDEQFF
TGTGCCAGCAGCGTAGGAATGGGCGATGAGCAGTTCTTC
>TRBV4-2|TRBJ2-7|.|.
CASSQGHSVSYEQYF
TGTGCCAGCAGCCAAGGGCACTCAGTCTCCTACGAGCAGTACTTC
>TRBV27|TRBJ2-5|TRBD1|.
CASSTHRGRQETQYF
TGTGCCAGCAGTACCCACAGGGGGCGGCAAGAGACCCAGTACTTC
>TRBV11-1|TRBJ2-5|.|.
CASSVRAPGETQYF
TGTGCCAGCAGCGTAAGGGCTCCAGGGGAGACCCAGTACTTC
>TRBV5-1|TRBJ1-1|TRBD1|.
CASSPDRARHTEAFF
TGCGCCAGCAGCCCCGACAGGGCGAGGCACACTGAAGCTTTCTTT